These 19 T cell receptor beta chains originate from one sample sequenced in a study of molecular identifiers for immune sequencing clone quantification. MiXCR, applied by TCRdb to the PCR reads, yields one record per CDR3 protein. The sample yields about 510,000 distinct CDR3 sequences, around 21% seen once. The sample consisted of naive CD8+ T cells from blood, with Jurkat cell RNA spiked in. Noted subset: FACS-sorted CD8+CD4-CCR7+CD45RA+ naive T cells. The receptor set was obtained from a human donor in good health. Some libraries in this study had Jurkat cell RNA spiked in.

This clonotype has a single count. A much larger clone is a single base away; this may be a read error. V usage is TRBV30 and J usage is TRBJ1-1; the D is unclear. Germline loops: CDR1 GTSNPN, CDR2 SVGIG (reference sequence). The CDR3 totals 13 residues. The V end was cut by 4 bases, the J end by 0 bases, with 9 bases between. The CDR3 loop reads CAWTGLVNTEAFF. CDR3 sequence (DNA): TGTGCCTGGACAGGTCTCGTGAACACTGAAGCTTTCTTT. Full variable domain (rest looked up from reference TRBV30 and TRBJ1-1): SQTIHQWPATLVQPVGSPLSLECTVEGTSNPNLYWYRQAAGRGLQLLFYSVGIGQISSEVPQNLSASRPQDRQFILSSKKLLLSDSGFYLCAWTGLVNTEAFFGQGTRLTVV.

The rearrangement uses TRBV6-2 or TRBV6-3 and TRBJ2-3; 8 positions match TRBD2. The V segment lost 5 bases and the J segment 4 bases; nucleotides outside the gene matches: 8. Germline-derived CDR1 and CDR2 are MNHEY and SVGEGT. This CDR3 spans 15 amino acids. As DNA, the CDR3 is TGTGCCAGCAGTCCCCGGGGGGGCGGCCCAGATACGCAGTATTTT. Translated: CASSPRGGGPDTQYF.

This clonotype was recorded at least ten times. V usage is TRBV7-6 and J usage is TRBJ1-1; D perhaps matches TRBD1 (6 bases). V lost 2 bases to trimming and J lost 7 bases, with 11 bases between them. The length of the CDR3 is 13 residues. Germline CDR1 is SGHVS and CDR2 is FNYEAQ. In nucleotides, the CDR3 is TGTGCCAGCAGCTTAACGGGGGCCGGTGAAGCTTTCTTT. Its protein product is CASSLTGAGEAFF.

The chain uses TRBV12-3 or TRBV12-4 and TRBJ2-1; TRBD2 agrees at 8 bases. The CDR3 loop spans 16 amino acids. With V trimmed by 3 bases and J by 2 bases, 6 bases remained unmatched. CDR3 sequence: CASSFPTGGPYNEQFF. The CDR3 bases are TGTGCCAGCAGTTTTCCGACGGGGGGGCCCTACAATGAGCAGTTCTTC.

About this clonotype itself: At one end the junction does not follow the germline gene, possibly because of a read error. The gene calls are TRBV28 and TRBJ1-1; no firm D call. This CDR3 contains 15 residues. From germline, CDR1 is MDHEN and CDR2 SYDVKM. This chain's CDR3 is CASSSIRGSETEASF. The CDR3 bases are TGTGCCAGCAGTTCAATCCGGGGAAGTGAAACTGAAGCTTCCTTT. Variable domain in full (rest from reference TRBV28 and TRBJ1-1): DVKVTQSSRYLVKRTGEKVFLECVQDMDHENMFWYRQDPGLGLRLIYFSYDVKMKEKGDIPEGYSVSREKKERFSLILESASTNQTSMYLCASSSIRGSETEASFGQGTRLTVV.

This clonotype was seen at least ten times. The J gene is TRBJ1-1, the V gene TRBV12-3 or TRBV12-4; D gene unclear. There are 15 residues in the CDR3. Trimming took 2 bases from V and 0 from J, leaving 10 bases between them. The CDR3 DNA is TGTGCCAGCAGTTTAAGCGCCAGTATGAACACTGAAGCTTTCTTT. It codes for CASSLSASMNTEAFF.

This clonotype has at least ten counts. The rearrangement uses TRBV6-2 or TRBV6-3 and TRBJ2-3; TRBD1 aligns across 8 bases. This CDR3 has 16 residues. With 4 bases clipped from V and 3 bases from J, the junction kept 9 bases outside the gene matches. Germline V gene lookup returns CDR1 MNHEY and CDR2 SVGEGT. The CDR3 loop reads CASSSLQGVWTDTQYF. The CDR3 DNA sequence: TGTGCCAGCAGTTCGCTACAGGGGGTATGGACAGATACGCAGTATTTT.

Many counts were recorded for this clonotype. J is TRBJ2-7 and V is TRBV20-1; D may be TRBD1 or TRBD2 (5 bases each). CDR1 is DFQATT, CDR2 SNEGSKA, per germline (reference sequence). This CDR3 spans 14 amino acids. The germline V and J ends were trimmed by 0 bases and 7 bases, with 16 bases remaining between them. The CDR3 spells CSARDLGPPGEQYF. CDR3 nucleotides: TGCAGTGCTAGAGATCTGGGGCCGCCGGGGGAGCAGTACTTC.

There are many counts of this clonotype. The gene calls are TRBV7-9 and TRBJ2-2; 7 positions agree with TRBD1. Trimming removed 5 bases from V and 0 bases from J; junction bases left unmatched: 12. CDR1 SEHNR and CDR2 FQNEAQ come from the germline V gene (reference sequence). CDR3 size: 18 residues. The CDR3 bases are TGTGCCAGCAGCCCGCCCCAGACAGGGTTCGCGAACACCGGGGAGCTGTTTTTT. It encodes CASSPPQTGFANTGELFF.

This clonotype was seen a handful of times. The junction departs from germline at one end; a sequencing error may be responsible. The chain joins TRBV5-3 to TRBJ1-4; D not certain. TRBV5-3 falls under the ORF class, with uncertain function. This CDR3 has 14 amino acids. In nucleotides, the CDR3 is TGTGCCAGCAGCTTGTTTGGAACTAATGAAAAACTGTTTTTT. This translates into CASSLFGTNEKLFF.

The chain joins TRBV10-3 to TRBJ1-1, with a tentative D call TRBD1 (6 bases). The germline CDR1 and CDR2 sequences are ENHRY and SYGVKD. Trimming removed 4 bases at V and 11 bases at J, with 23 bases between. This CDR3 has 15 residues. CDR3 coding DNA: TGTGCCATCAGTGGGTCTGATCAGGGGACGGTGAATGCTTTCTTT. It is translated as CAISGSDQGTVNAFF.

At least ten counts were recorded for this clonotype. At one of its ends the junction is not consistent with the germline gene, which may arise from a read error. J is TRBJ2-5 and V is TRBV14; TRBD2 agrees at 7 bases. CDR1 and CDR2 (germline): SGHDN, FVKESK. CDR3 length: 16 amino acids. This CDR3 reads CASSQEAGRHTEAQYF. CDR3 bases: TGTGCCAGCAGCCAAGAAGCGGGAAGGCACACAGAGGCCCAGTACTTC.

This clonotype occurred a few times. The CDR3 reads CASSPMTGGAWNIQYF. CDR3 bases: TGTGCCAGCAGCCCAATGACAGGGGGCGCGTGGAACATTCAGTACTTC. The chain uses TRBV12-3 or TRBV12-4 and TRBJ2-4; 10 positions match TRBD1. This CDR3 comprises 16 residues. V was pared by 6 bases and J by 7 bases, with 12 bases of the junction left unmatched.

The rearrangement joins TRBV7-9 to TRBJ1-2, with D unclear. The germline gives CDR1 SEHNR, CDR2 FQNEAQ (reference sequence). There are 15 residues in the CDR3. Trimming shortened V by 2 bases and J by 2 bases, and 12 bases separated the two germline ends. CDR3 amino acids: CASSLLGRENYGYTF. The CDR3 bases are TGTGCCAGCAGCTTACTTGGGCGAGAGAACTATGGCTACACCTTC.

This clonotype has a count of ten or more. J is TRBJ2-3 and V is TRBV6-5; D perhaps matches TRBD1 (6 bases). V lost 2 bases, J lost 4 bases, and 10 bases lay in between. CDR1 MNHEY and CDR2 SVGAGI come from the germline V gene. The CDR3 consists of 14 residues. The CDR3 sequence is CASSYRAGADTQYF. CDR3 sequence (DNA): TGTGCCAGCAGTTACAGGGCAGGGGCAGATACGCAGTATTTT.

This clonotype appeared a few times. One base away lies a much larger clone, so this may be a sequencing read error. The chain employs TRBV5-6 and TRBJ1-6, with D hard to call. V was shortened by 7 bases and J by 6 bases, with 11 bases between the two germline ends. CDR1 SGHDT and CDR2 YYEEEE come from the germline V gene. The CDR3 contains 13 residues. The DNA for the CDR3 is TGTGCCAGCGGCCCCGGTGGTAATTCACCCCTCCACTTT. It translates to CASGPGGNSPLHF.

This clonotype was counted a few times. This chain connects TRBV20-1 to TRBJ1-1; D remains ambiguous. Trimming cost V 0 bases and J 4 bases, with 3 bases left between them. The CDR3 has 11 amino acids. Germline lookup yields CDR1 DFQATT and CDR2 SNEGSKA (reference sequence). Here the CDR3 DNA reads TGCAGTGCTAGAGAAGTCACTGAAGCTTTCTTT. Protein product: CSAREVTEAFF.

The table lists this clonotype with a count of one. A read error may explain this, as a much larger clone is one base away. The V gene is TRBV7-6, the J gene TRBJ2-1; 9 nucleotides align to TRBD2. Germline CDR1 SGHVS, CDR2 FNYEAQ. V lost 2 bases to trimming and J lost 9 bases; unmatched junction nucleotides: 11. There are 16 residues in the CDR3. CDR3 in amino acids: CASSLLLAGSHSEQFF. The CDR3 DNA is TGTGCCAGCAGCTTACTGCTAGCGGGGAGTCACAGTGAGCAGTTCTTC.

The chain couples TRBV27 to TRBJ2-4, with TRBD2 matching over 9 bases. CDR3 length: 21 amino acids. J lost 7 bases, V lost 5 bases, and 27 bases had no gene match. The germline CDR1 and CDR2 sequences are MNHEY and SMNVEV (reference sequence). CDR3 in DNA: TGTGCCAGCAGTCCGATCTCCGGGGGTGCGGGGGGGAATCTGAGAACGAACATTCAGTACTTC. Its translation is CASSPISGGAGGNLRTNIQYF.